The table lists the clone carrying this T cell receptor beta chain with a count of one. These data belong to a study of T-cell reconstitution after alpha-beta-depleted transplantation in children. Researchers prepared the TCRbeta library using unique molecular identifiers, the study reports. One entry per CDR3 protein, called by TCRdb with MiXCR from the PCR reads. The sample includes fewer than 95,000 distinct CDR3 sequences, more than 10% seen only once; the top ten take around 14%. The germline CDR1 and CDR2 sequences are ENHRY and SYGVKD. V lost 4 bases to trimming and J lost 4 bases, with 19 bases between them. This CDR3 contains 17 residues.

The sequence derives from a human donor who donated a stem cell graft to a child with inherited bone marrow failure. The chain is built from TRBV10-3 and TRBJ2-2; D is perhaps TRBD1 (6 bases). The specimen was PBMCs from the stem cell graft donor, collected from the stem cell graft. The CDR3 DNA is TGTGCCATCAGTGCCGGGACACTCCAATCGGGCACCGGGGAGCTGTTTTTT. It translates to CAISAGTLQSGTGELFF.